The sequence of this T cell receptor (beta chain) was determined in a study of blood T cell repertoires in COVID-19. Study overall: Both acute and convalescent COVID-19 samples were obtained from the United States, Italy and Spain.

Germline V gene data show CDR1 as SQVTM and CDR2 as ANQGSEA. V shed 2 bases and J shed 4 bases, with 9 bases lying between them. The length of the CDR3 is 13 residues. The study recruited people aged roughly 18 to 100 years across more than 20 US areas. In the original analysis: Quantification of nucleated cells was approximated via reference gene primer amplification. Libraries were prepared by immunoSEQ multiplex PCR; TCRdb keeps only in-frame clonotypes and omits some of them. V and J calls and clone size are copied from that table; D and trimming were computed from the DNA. The repertoire holds hundreds of thousands of clones, with 65% to 90% as singletons.

The TCR originated in a woman aged 25-40 years who had been exposed to COVID-19. Sample: PBMCs or T cells enriched from blood (not recorded which). The rearrangement uses TRBV29-1 and TRBJ1-3; no reliable D call. For the CDR3, the DNA is TGCAGCGTTGAAAGGCGGAGAGGAAACACCATATATTTT. This sequence encodes CSVERRRGNTIYF.